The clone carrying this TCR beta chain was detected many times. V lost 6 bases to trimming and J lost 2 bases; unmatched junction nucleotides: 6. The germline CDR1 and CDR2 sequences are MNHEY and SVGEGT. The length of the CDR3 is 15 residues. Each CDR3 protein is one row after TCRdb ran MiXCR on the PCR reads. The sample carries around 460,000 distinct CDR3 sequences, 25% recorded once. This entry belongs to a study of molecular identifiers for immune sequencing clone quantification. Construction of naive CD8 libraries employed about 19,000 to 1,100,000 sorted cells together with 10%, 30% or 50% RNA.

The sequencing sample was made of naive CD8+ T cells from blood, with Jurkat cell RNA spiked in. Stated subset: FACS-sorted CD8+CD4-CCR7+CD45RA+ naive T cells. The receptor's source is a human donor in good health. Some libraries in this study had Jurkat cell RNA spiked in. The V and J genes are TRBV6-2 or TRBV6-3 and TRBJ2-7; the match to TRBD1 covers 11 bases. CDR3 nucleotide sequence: TGTGCCAGCAGCCAACCGGGACAGGGGGCCTACGAGCAGTACTTC. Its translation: CASSQPGQGAYEQYF.